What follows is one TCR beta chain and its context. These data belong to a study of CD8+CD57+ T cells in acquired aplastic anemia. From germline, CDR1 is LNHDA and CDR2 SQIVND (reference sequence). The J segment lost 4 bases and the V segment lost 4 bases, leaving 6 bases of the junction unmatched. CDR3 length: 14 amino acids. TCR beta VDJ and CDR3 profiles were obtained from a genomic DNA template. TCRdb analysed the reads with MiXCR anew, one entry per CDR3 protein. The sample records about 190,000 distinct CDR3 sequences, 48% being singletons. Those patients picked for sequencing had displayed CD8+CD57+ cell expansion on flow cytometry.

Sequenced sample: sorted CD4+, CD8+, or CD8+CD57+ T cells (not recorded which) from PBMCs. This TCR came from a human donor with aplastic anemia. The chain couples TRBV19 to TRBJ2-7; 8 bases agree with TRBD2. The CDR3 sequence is CASSRGLGTYEQYF. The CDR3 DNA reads TGTGCCAGTAGTAGGGGACTAGGAACTTACGAGCAGTACTTC. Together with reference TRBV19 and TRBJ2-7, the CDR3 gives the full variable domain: DGGITQSPKYLFRKEGQNVTLSCEQNLNHDAMYWYRQDPGQGLRLIYYSQIVNDFQKGDIAEGYSVSREKKESFPLTVTSAQKNPTAFYLCASSRGLGTYEQYFGPGTRLTVT.